This is a list of T cell receptor beta chains from one sample in a study of CD8+ T cells in alopecia areata. Libraries were prepared by immunoSEQ multiplex PCR; TCRdb keeps only in-frame clonotypes and omits some of them. The sample carries 35,000 to 45,000 clones, roughly 92% recorded once. The material was CD8+ T cells sorted from blood, obtained at week 24, from a patient treated with tofacitinib. The receptors originated from a human donor with alopecia areata. The CDR3 runs from the conserved cysteine through the conserved F or W. D genes are given only for firm matches.

j_call d_call v_call cdr3_aa
TRBJ1-3 - TRBV10-3 CASRGQGGGNTIYF
TRBJ2-7 - TRBV7-9 CASSSSGMGFYEQYF
TRBJ1-2 TRBD1 TRBV27 CASSADRGGSGHGYTF
TRBJ2-2 - TRBV27 CASSPHLEAGAYTGELFF
TRBJ2-5 - TRBV6-1 CASSPTASETQYF
TRBJ2-7 - TRBV6-1 CASSVGESYEQYF
TRBJ2-7 - TRBV30 CAWSVVGLYEQYF
TRBJ2-7 TRBD1 TRBV29-1 CSVEVGDRGSYEQYF
TRBJ2-7 - TRBV4-3 CASSQDLYRRGYEQYF
TRBJ2-7 - TRBV29-1 CSVEGEDGSSYEQYF
TRBJ2-3 TRBD2 TRBV7-9 CASRAGGASTDTQYF
TRBJ2-2 - TRBV5-1 CASSLPRTGELFF
TRBJ2-3 - TRBV27 CASSLGGPDTQYF
TRBJ2-7 - TRBV5-5 CASSSDGPYEQYF
TRBJ2-3 - TRBV5-5 CASSLSFQDNTDTQYF
TRBJ2-7 - TRBV9 CASSLDAGSAYEQYF
TRBJ2-1 - TRBV19 CASIDDRAGYNEQFF
TRBJ2-1 TRBD2 TRBV7-9 CASSFPSGEGFSSYNEQFF
TRBJ2-7 - TRBV27 CASSFGDDTYEQYF
TRBJ2-1 TRBD2 TRBV5-1 CASSWTSGADNEQFF
TRBJ2-7 - TRBV4-1 CASSHSFGEASYEQYF
TRBJ2-3 - TRBV27 CASSWAGETDTQYF
TRBJ2-3 TRBD1 TRBV28 CASSLQGVNTDTQYF
TRBJ2-3 - TRBV7-6 CASSGLATDTQYF
TRBJ2-7 TRBD1 TRBV7-9 CASSEGQGGKHEQYF
TRBJ2-7 - TRBV28 CASSLKGVYYEQYF
TRBJ2-7 - TRBV12-5 CASGPWAYEQYF
TRBJ2-3 - TRBV7-2 CASSPRTDTQYF
TRBJ2-7 - TRBV27 CASSQGMNTYEQYF
TRBJ2-1 - TRBV19 CASSIGPHNEQFF
TRBJ2-5 - TRBV7-8 CASSFKRLMQETQYF
TRBJ2-5 TRBD2 TRBV5-1 CASSLELAGGTKTQYF
TRBJ2-7 TRBD1 TRBV28 CATSGQGSSGSYEQYF
TRBJ2-1 - TRBV27 CASSFKAASYNEQFF
TRBJ2-7 - TRBV19 CATSLQGQDEQYF
TRBJ2-5 - TRBV7-9 CASSPRSRTETQYF
TRBJ2-5 TRBD1 TRBV27 CASSFGTGYQETQYF
TRBJ2-3 TRBD2 TRBV7-9 CASSSPTSADTQYF
TRBJ2-7 TRBD2 TRBV27 CASSLAGGQGYEQYF
TRBJ2-7 TRBD2 TRBV2 CASSERAGGTYEQYF
TRBJ2-1 TRBD2 TRBV7-9 CASGHSDKRGSYNEQFF
TRBJ1-5 - TRBV2 CASSEGANQPQHF
TRBJ2-5 TRBD2 TRBV7-9 CASSFTIAGSAETQYF
TRBJ2-1 TRBD2 TRBV19 CASRGGGGPYNEQFF
TRBJ2-2 TRBD1 TRBV7-9 CASSSRDRDTGELFF
TRBJ1-6 - TRBV4-3 CASSQGGLERSPLHF
TRBJ1-1 - TRBV7-9 CASSTFPSTRNTEAFF
TRBJ2-5 TRBD2 TRBV7-8 CASSLVLAGGQETQYF
TRBJ2-3 - TRBV5-6 CASSLAGTPPNSDTQYF
- TRBD2 TRBV7-9 CAIRIAGTYEQYF
TRBJ2-1 TRBD2 TRBV10-3 CAIRAGGNNEQFF
TRBJ2-7 - TRBV27 CASSLGDSYEQYF
TRBJ2-3 - TRBV29-1 CSVDRENTQYF
TRBJ2-3 - TRBV29-1 CSVVGGKEADTQYF
TRBJ1-5 TRBD1 TRBV28 CASSPSEGAAQGYSNQPQHF
- - TRBV27 CASSFRATYEQYF
TRBJ1-1 TRBD1 TRBV30 CAWTGGIGPEAFF